The clone carrying this TCR beta chain was detected only a few times. Its specificity is unknown. What was sequenced were expressed TCRB transcripts, since all of the isolated RNA had been reverse transcribed. Sequenced by immunoSEQ multiplex PCR; TCRdb stores in-frame clones only, minus some. Here the sample spans about 340,000 clones, around an eighth being singletons. These data come from a study of beta chain features in type 1 diabetes. In the study overall: Cells sorted and examined across all samples totaled approximately 100 million. Study conclusions and caveats: A potential influence of HLA type upon TCRB rearrangement remained unresolved herein. TCRB repertoires of naive, central memory and Treg cells appeared more similar among patients than among healthy donors. TCRB CDR3s from Type 1 diabetes patients were moderately but significantly shorter in all four CD4+ subsets.

The V gene's germline CDR1 is SNHLY and CDR2 FYNNEI. The junction had 6 bases not matched to a gene; V was cut back by 4 bases and J by 2 bases. The CDR3 loop spans 15 amino acids. The chain joins TRBV2 to TRBJ2-7, with 9 nucleotides matching TRBD1. The clonotype originates from a young woman with type 1 diabetes. The sequencing sample was made of naive CD4+ T cells from blood. As DNA, the CDR3 is TGTGCCAGCAGTGCCGCCAGGACAGGGGCCTACGAGCAGTACTTC. It encodes CASSAARTGAYEQYF.